Listed here are 24 T cell receptor beta chains from one sample, sequenced in a study of blood T cell repertoires in COVID-19. Measured with immunoSEQ multiplex PCR; TCRdb has only the in-frame clones, and not every one. This table holds about 54,000 clones, about 89% found once. The source material was peripheral blood. These receptors came from a woman aged 60-75 years with active or convalescent COVID-19.

This chain links TRBV6-5 with TRBJ2-5, with D possibly matching TRBD2 (5 bases). Germline loops: CDR1 MNHEY, CDR2 SVGAGI. The CDR3 loop spans 13 amino acids. V was cut by 5 bases and J by 3 bases, with 10 bases left in between. The CDR3, as DNA: TGTGCCAGCAGTCTTACTAGTGAAGAGACCCAGTACTTC. Translation gives CASSLTSEETQYF.

This chain connects TRBV11-2 to TRBJ2-7, with TRBD1 matching 9 bases. The germline gives CDR1 SGHAT, CDR2 FQNNGV. The ends lost 3 bases at V and 4 bases at J; junction bases unmatched: 1. The CDR3 is 13 residues long. CDR3 in amino acids: CASSFGQGYEQYF. The CDR3 DNA follows: TGTGCCAGCAGCTTCGGACAGGGGTACGAGCAGTACTTC. Looking up the rest from reference TRBV11-2 and TRBJ2-7 gives the full variable domain: EAGVAQSPRYKIIEKRQSVAFWCNPISGHATLYWYQQILGQGPKLLIQFQNNGVVDDSQLPKDRFSAERLKGVDSTLKIQPAKLEDSAVYLCASSFGQGYEQYFGPGTRLTVT.

The chain has TRBV11-2 and TRBJ1-6; 9 nucleotides match TRBD1. The ends lost 4 bases at V and 9 bases at J; junction bases unmatched: 4. CDR3 length equals 14 residues. Germline CDR1 and CDR2: SGHAT and FQNNGV. DNA of the CDR3: TGTGCCAGCAGCTCGGGACAGGGATTTTCACCCCTCCACTTT. Translation: CASSSGQGFSPLHF.

The rearrangement joins TRBV10-1 to TRBJ2-1; 11 bases match TRBD1. The CDR3 totals 15 residues. Germline V gene sequence: CDR1 WNHNN, CDR2 SYGVQD (reference sequence). Germline trimming cut 6 bases from V and 8 bases from J; bases unmatched to any gene: 9. The CDR3: CASSAGTGGRYEQFF. As DNA, the CDR3 is TGCGCCAGCAGCGCCGGGACAGGGGGTCGTTATGAGCAGTTCTTC.

A single count supports this clone. The V call is TRBV29-1, the J call TRBJ2-3, with 10 bases lining up with TRBD2. CDR3 size: 16 residues. J was trimmed by 4 bases and V by 3 bases; bases with no gene match: 10. Germline V gene sequence: CDR1 SQVTM, CDR2 ANQGSEA. In DNA form, the CDR3 reads TGCAGCGTTGATGGGGTAGCGGGAGGTGCGCCAGATACGCAGTATTTT. It translates to CSVDGVAGGAPDTQYF.

The V gene is TRBV18, the J gene TRBJ1-5, with D hard to call. The CDR3 extends over 16 amino acids. Germline V CDR1 and CDR2: KGHSH, LQKENI. The V end lost 0 bases, the J end lost 0 bases, and 9 bases lay between the germline ends. The CDR3 spells CASSPPAGYSNQPQHF. CDR3 coding DNA: TGTGCCAGCTCACCACCTGCGGGGTATAGCAATCAGCCCCAGCATTTT.

The chain couples TRBV9 to TRBJ1-2, with a weak D call TRBD1 (6 bases). Trimming stripped 0 bases from V and 4 bases from J, with 13 bases between. The germline V gene has CDR1 SGDLS and CDR2 YYNGEE. This CDR3 is 15 amino acids long. CDR3 bases: TGTGCCAGCAGCGTAGTCCCCACAGGGTCCTATGGCTACACCTTC. Translating gives CASSVVPTGSYGYTF.

The chain uses TRBV11-3 and TRBJ2-7, with D tentatively TRBD2 (6 bases). There are 15 residues in the CDR3. Germline CDR1 reads SGHNT; CDR2 reads YENEEA. The germline V and J ends were trimmed by 0 bases and 4 bases, with 13 bases remaining between them. CDR3 in amino acids: CASSLDRGTLYEQYF. The CDR3 DNA reads as TGTGCCAGCAGCTTAGATCGGGGGACCTTATACGAGCAGTACTTC. The full variable domain, in which reference TRBV11-3 and TRBJ2-7 provide the parts outside the CDR3, is EAGVVQSPRYKIIEKKQPVAFWCNPISGHNTLYWYLQNLGQGPELLIRYENEEAVDDSQLPKDRFSAERLKGVDSTLKIQPAELGDSAVYLCASSLDRGTLYEQYFGPGTRLTVT.

CDR3 nucleotides: TGTGCCAGCAGCCCGTCCCTTTTAGCGGATACGCAGTATTTT. Translated, it gives CASSPSLLADTQYF. The chain links TRBV6-2 or TRBV6-3 to TRBJ2-3, with D perhaps matching TRBD2 (5 bases). In germline, CDR1 is MNHEY, CDR2 SVGEGT. There are 14 residues in the CDR3. V was pared by 6 bases and J by 6 bases, with 16 bases between.

CDR3 coding DNA: TGTGCCAGCAGCTTGGACAGGGCCAATTATCAGCCCCAGCATTTT. This sequence encodes CASSLDRANYQPQHF. This chain links TRBV5-4 with TRBJ1-5; tentative D call: TRBD1 (6 bases). V lost 0 bases and J lost 5, with 12 bases in between. This CDR3 region has 15 residues. Germline V gene lookup returns CDR1 SGHNT and CDR2 YYREEE (reference sequence). The full variable domain, in which reference TRBV5-4 and TRBJ1-5 provide the parts outside the CDR3, is ETGVTQSPTHLIKTRGQQVTLRCSSQSGHNTVSWYQQALGQGPQFIFQYYREEENGRGNFPPRFSGLQFPNYSSELNVNALELDDSALYLCASSLDRANYQPQHFGDGTRLSIL.

J is TRBJ2-1 and V is TRBV4-3; 10 bases agree with TRBD2. V lost 0 bases to trimming and J lost 10 bases; unmatched junction nucleotides: 9. Germline loops: CDR1 LGHNA, CDR2 YSLEER. The CDR3 covers 16 residues. The CDR3 region has the DNA TGCGCCAGCAGCCAAGATATGGTTCTAGCGGGAGACGAGCAGTTCTTC. It specifies CASSQDMVLAGDEQFF.

This chain's CDR3 is CASSPATGPYQPQHF. Here the CDR3 DNA reads TGCGCCAGCAGTCCCGCCACAGGGCCCTATCAGCCCCAGCATTTT. The V gene is TRBV10-1, the J gene TRBJ1-5; possibly TRBD1 for D (6 bases). This CDR3 is built from 15 residues. Germline loops: CDR1 WNHNN, CDR2 SYGVQD (reference sequence). Trimming shortened V by 5 bases and J by 5 bases, and 16 bases separated the two germline ends.

This chain links TRBV6-5 with TRBJ1-5; D is perhaps TRBD1 (6 bases). The germline V and J ends were trimmed by 4 bases and 3 bases, with 10 bases remaining between them. Germline V gene data show CDR1 as MNHEY and CDR2 as SVGAGI. CDR3 length equals 14 residues. For the CDR3, the DNA is TGTGCCAGCAGTTCCGGACAGTTCAATCAGCCCCAGCATTTT. This codes for CASSSGQFNQPQHF.

The J gene is TRBJ2-1, the V gene TRBV2; the match to TRBD2 covers 7 bases. This CDR3 spans 16 amino acids. J lost 5 bases, V lost 5 bases, and 12 bases had no gene match. In germline, CDR1 is SNHLY, CDR2 FYNNEI. The CDR3, as DNA: TGTGCCAGCAGTTATGCGTTGGGACTAACTAACAATGAGCAGTTCTTC. Translation gives CASSYALGLTNNEQFF.

This clone showed up just once. V usage is TRBV7-3 and J usage is TRBJ2-5, with D perhaps TRBD1 or TRBD2 (6 bases each). The ends were cut back, 6 bases at V and 3 bases at J, with 14 bases in the middle. The germline gives CDR1 SGHTA, CDR2 FQGTGA. The CDR3 totals 14 residues. In DNA, the CDR3 is TGTGCCAGCAGTTTAGGGGGGTTGGAAGAGACCCAGTACTTC. The encoded protein is CASSLGGLEETQYF.

The chain has TRBV7-3 and TRBJ1-6; maybe TRBD1 (5 bases). Germline assignment: CDR1 SGHTA and CDR2 FQGTGA. V lost 5 bases to trimming and J lost 8 bases, with 10 bases between them. CDR3 length: 13 residues. The DNA for the CDR3 is TGTGCCAGCAGCCCCGGAGGGGATTCACCCCTCCACTTT. It specifies CASSPGGDSPLHF.

V gene TRBV28 combines with J gene TRBJ1-2, with TRBD1 matching 8 bases. Germline CDR1 is MDHEN and CDR2 is SYDVKM. V lost 5 bases and J lost 4; bases outside the gene matches: 9. The CDR3 loop spans 15 amino acids. The CDR3 loop is CASSLAGGQGYGYTF. The CDR3 region has the DNA TGTGCCAGCAGTCTGGCAGGGGGCCAAGGCTATGGCTACACCTTC.

The chain recombines TRBV5-1 with TRBJ2-7, with 12 bases fitting TRBD2. The CDR3 has 16 residues. Germline assignment: CDR1 SGHRS and CDR2 YFSETQ. Losses at the gene ends were 1 base for V and 5 bases for J; bases not matched to a gene: 7. The chain's CDR3 is CASSLRASGGADEQYF. The CDR3 coding sequence is TGCGCCAGCAGCTTGAGGGCTAGCGGGGGGGCCGACGAGCAGTACTTC. The variable domain in full, with the rest retrieved from reference TRBV5-1 and TRBJ2-7, is KAGVTQTPRYLIKTRGQQVTLSCSPISGHRSVSWYQQTPGQGLQFLFEYFSETQRNKGNFPGRFSGRQFSNSRSEMNVSTLELGDSALYLCASSLRASGGADEQYFGPGTRLTVT.

The chain has TRBV10-3 and TRBJ1-5; perhaps TRBD1 as D (5 bases). CDR1 and CDR2 from the germline V gene are ENHRY and SYGVKD. The CDR3 runs 12 residues. V was shortened by 6 bases and J by 5 bases, with 8 bases between the two germline ends. The CDR3 DNA sequence: TGTGCCATCAGGGAAGGGGATCAGCCCCAGCATTTT. Translation: CAIREGDQPQHF.

The chain links TRBV4-2 to TRBJ2-7; TRBD1 is a possible D gene (6 bases). The V gene's germline CDR1 is LGHNA and CDR2 YNFKEQ. V gave up 7 bases and J gave up 5 bases, with 15 bases separating them. This CDR3 is built from 13 residues. CDR3 loop: CASKHQGSDEQYF. The CDR3 DNA reads as TGTGCCAGCAAACACCAGGGGTCCGACGAGCAGTACTTC.

This clone has just one count. The chain combines TRBV2 with TRBJ2-3; 9 bases match TRBD2. The germline gives CDR1 SNHLY, CDR2 FYNNEI. V shed 10 bases and J 4 bases; nucleotides not matched to a gene: 9. The CDR3 covers 14 residues. CDR3 coding DNA: TGTGCCATCCCTATAGCGGGAGCGGCAGATACGCAGTATTTT. The encoded protein is CAIPIAGAADTQYF. Combining the CDR3 with reference TRBV2 and TRBJ2-3 gives the whole variable domain EPEVTQTPSHQVTQMGQEVILRCVPISNHLYFYWYRQILGQKVEFLVSFYNNEISEKSEIFDDQFSVERPDGSNFTLKIRSTKLEDSAMYFCAIPIAGAADTQYFGPGTRLTVL.

CDR3 nucleotide sequence: TGTGCCAGCAGCTTAGGGGTCGGGAGCATCTCCTACGAGCAGTACTTC. This translates into CASSLGVGSISYEQYF. V and J are TRBV7-2 and TRBJ2-7; D might be TRBD2 (6 bases). The CDR3 extends over 16 amino acids. Per the germline V gene, CDR1 is SGHTA and CDR2 is FQGNSA. V shed 1 base and J shed 0 bases, with 13 bases lying between them.

The V and J genes are TRBV4-3 and TRBJ2-1; D is perhaps TRBD1 (6 bases). The CDR3 consists of 15 residues. The V end was cut by 1 base, the J end by 3 bases, with 10 bases between. Germline CDR1 reads LGHNA; CDR2 reads YSLEER. The CDR3 sequence is CASSQVRGGYNEQFF. The CDR3 DNA follows: TGCGCCAGCAGCCAAGTCAGGGGCGGCTACAATGAGCAGTTCTTC.

The genes are TRBV3-1 (or the pseudogene TRBV3-2) and TRBJ2-1; no clear D. Trimming removed 6 bases from V and 2 bases from J, with 11 bases in between. The CDR3 is 14 amino acids. Germline V gives CDR1 LGHDT, CDR2 YNNKEL (reference sequence). CDR3 sequence reads: CASSLEVAYNEQFF. The CDR3, as DNA: TGTGCCAGCAGTCTAGAGGTAGCCTACAATGAGCAGTTCTTC.